This T cell receptor beta chain was documented in a study of cytomegalovirus exposure and HLA in healthy donors. With 60 Vbeta and 13 Jbeta primers, the PCR was carried out. Data came from immunoSEQ multiplex PCR; TCRdb stores just in-frame clones and leaves some out. The table has 90,000 or so clones, roughly 70% seen once; the top ten hold around 16%. The CDR3 extends over 17 amino acids. From germline, CDR1 is SGHRS and CDR2 YFSETQ. V was clipped by 4 bases and J by 2 bases; unmatched bases: 12. The clonotype comes from a woman in her forties or fifties in good health and CMV-seropositive. The specimen was PBMCs. The chain uses TRBV5-1 and TRBJ2-7; TRBD2 aligns across 10 bases. The CDR3 reads CASSPRGGTSATYEQYF. The DNA for the CDR3 is TGCGCCAGCAGCCCTAGAGGCGGGACTAGCGCGACCTACGAGCAGTACTTC.